This T cell receptor (beta chain) was captured by sequencing in a study of T cells in Graves' hyperthyroidism and ophthalmopathy. The diagnoses drew upon clinical symptoms, serum thyroxine and TRAb, thyroid ultrasound and orbital computed tomography. Germline V CDR1 and CDR2: KGHDR, SFDVKD. The CDR3 sequence is 13 residues long. The V gene lost 4 bases and the J gene lost 4 bases, with 7 bases spanning the gap. RNA transcripts provided the source from which TCR beta CDR3 regions were amplified. Initially, a first-round RT-PCR of the TCR CDR3 employed the HTBI primer set. Each CDR3 protein gets one entry after TCRdb re-called the multiplex PCR reads with MiXCR. The sample has roughly 400,000 distinct CDR3 sequences; more than 12% are singletons.

The sequenced sample consisted of blood. The clonotype comes from a man aged 50 or older with Graves' ophthalmopathy. This rearrangement joins TRBV24-1 to TRBJ1-5; D gene ambiguous. The CDR3 DNA reads TGTGCCACCAGTGAGGACGGGAATCAGCCCCAGCATTTT. Amino acid sequence: CATSEDGNQPQHF.